Sequencing of this T cell receptor beta chain was carried out in a study of Graves' ophthalmopathy and Graves' hyperthyroidism. Other autoimmune diseases, uncontrolled infections, pregnancy or lactation ruled patients out of participation. Scientists amplified the TCR beta CDR3 regions from RNA transcripts. First-round RT-PCR employed HTBI primers, with a second-round multiplex PCR after it. Via MiXCR, TCRdb re-called the multiplex PCR reads, giving one row per CDR3 protein. The table has around 670,000 distinct CDR3 sequences, 40% seen once. This clonotype has just a few counts. V lost 5 bases, J lost 4 bases, and 18 bases lay in between. The CDR3 spans 16 residues. Germline assignment: CDR1 DFQATT and CDR2 SNEGSKA (reference sequence).

The material sequenced was peripheral blood. The clonotype originates from an adult man with Graves' ophthalmopathy. This chain uses TRBV20-1 with TRBJ1-6, with D possibly being TRBD1 (5 bases). CDR3 region: CSAGPSDSAYNSPLHF. The CDR3 coding sequence is TGCAGTGCTGGACCCTCCGACAGCGCATATAATTCACCCCTCCACTTT.